Given below is one T cell receptor beta chain in context. V shed 5 bases and J 5 bases; nucleotides not matched to a gene: 7. The CDR3 runs 13 residues. Per germline, CDR1 GTSNPN and CDR2 SVGIG (reference sequence). This specimen comes from a study of blood T cell repertoires in COVID-19. Study overall: Acute and convalescent COVID-19 samples came from the United States, Italy and Spain. The analysed material was cDNA or gDNA that came from T cells, B-cell-depleted T cells, or PBMCs.

Original analysis: Amplifying reference gene primers gave estimates of nucleated cell counts. Repertoires were generated with immunoSEQ multiplex PCR, while TCRdb's copy carries only in-frame clones and drops some. D and trimming were read from the DNA, whereas the V and J calls and clone size are those reported in that table. There are under 150,000 clones in the sample; 88% occur only once, and about 2.1% lies in the top ten. The sequenced sample was peripheral blood. The chain joins TRBV30 to TRBJ1-1, with TRBD1 matching over 8 bases. This clonotype was sampled from a human donor in a cohort sampled during active COVID-19. Here the CDR3 DNA reads TGTGCCTGGCAGGGGGCCCGGGGGACTGAAGCTTTCTTT. Amino acid sequence: CAWQGARGTEAFF.